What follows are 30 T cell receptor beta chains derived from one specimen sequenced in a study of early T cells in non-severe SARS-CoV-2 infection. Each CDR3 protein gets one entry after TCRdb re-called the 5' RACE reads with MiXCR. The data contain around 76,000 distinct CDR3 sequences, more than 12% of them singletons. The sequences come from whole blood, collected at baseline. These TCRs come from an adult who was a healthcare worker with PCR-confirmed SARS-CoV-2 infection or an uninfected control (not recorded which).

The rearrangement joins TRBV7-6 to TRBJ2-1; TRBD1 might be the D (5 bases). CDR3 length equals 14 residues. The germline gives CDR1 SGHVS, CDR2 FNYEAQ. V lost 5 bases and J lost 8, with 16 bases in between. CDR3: CASSPTDIDDEQFF. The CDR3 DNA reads TGTGCCAGCAGCCCGACGGACATAGACGATGAGCAGTTCTTC.

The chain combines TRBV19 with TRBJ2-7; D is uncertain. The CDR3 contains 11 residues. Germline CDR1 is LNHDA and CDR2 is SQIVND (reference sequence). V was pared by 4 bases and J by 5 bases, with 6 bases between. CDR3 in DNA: TGTGCCAGTAGTAACACCAACGAGCAGTACTTC. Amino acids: CASSNTNEQYF.

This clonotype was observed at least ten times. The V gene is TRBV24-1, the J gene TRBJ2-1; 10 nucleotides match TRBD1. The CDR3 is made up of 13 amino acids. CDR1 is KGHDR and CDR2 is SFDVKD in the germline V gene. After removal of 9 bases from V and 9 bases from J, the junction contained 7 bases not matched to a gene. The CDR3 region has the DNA TGTGCCACCGGGACAGGGGCACTGGGTGAGCAGTTCTTC. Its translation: CATGTGALGEQFF.

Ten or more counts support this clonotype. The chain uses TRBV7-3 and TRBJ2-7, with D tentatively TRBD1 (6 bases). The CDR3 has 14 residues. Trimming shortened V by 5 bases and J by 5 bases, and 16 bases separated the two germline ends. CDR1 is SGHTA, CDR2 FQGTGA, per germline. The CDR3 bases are TGTGCCAGCAGCCCCTCCGGGACAATGAACGAGCAGTACTTC. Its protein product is CASSPSGTMNEQYF.

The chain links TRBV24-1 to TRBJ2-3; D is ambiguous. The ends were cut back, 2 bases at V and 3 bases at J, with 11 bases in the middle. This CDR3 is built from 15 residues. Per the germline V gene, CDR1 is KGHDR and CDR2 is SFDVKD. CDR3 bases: TGTGCCACCAGTGATTCGGCTAGTTCGACAGATACGCAGTATTTT. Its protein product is CATSDSASSTDTQYF.

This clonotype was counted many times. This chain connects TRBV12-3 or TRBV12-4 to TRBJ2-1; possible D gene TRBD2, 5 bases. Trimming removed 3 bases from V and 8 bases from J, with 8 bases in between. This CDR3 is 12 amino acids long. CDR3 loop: CASSLEADEQFF. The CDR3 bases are TGTGCCAGCAGTTTGGAGGCGGATGAGCAGTTCTTC.

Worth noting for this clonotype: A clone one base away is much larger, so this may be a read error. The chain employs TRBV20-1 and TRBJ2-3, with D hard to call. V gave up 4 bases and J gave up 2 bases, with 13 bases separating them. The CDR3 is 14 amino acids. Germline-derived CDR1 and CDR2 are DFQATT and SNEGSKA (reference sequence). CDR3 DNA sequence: TGCAGTGCTAATGGGGTTCCCTCCACAGATACGCAGTATTTT. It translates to CSANGVPSTDTQYF.

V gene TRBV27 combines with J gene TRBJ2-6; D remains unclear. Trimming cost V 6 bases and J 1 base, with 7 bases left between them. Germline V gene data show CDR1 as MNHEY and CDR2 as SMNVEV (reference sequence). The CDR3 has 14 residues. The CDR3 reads CASRGHSGANVLTF. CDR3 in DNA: TGTGCCAGCAGAGGGCATTCTGGGGCCAACGTCCTGACTTTC.

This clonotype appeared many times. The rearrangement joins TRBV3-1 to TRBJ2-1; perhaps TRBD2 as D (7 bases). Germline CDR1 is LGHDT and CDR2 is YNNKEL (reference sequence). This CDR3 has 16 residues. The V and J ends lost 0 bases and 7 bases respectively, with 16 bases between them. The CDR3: CASSQEVGGVRNEQFF. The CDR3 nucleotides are TGTGCCAGCAGCCAAGAAGTAGGGGGGGTTAGGAATGAGCAGTTCTTC.

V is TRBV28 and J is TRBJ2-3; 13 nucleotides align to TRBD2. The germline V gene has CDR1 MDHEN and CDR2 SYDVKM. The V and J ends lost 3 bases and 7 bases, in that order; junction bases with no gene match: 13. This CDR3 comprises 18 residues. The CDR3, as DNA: TGTGCCAGCAGTTTGGGACTAGCGGGGCCTTTTAGCAGACATACGCAGTATTTT. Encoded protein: CASSLGLAGPFSRHTQYF. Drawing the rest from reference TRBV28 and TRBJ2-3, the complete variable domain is DVKVTQSSRYLVKRTGEKVFLECVQDMDHENMFWYRQDPGLGLRLIYFSYDVKMKEKGDIPEGYSVSREKKERFSLILESASTNQTSMYLCASSLGLAGPFSRHTQYFGPGTRLTVL.

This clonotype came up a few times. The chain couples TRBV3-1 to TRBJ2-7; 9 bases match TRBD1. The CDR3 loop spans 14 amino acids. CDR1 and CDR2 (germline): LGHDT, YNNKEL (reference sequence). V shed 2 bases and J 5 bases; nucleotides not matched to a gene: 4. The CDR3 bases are TGTGCCAGCAGCCAAAGGGACAGGGACCACGAGCAGTACTTC. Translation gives CASSQRDRDHEQYF.

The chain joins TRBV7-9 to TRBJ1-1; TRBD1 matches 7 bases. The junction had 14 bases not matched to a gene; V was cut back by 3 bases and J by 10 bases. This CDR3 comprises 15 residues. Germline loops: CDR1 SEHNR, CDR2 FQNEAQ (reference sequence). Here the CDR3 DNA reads TGTGCCAGCAGCTTCGGTCGGACAGGAAATGTTAGAGCTTTCTTT. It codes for CASSFGRTGNVRAFF.

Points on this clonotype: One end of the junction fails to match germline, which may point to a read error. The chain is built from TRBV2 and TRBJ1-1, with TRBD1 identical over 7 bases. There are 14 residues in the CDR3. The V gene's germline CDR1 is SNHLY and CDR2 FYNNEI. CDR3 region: CARSERTGYTEAFF. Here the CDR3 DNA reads TGTGCCAGAAGTGAACGGACAGGATACACTGAAGCTTTCTTT.

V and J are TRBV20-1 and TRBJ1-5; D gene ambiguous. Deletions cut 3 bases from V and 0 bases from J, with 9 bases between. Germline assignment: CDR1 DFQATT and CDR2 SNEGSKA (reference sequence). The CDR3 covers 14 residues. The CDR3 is CSARKGYSNQPQHF. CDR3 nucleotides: TGCAGTGCTAGGAAGGGCTATAGCAATCAGCCCCAGCATTTT.

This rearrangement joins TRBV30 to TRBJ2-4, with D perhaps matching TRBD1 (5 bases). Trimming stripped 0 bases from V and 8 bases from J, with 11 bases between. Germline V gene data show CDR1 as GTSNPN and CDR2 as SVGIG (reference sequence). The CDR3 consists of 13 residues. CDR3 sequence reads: CAWSVRVRDIQYF. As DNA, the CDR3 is TGTGCCTGGAGTGTACGAGTCAGGGACATTCAGTACTTC.

Here the CDR3 reads CSGHSPGGGRTGELFF. As DNA, the CDR3 is TGCAGCGGTCACTCCCCGGGGGGAGGGAGGACCGGGGAGCTGTTTTTT. The V call is TRBV29-1, the J call TRBJ2-2, with TRBD2 matching 7 bases. CDR1 SQVTM and CDR2 ANQGSEA come from the germline V gene. The J segment lost 5 bases and the V segment lost 7 bases, leaving 16 bases of the junction unmatched. The CDR3 spans 16 residues.

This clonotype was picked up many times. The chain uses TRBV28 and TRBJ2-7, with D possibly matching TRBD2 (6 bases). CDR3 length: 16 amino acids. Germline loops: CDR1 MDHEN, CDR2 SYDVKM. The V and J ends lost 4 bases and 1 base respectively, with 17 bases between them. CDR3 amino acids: CASSSPPGTGSYEQYF. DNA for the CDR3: TGTGCCAGCAGTTCCCCTCCGGGGACTGGGTCCTACGAGCAGTACTTC.

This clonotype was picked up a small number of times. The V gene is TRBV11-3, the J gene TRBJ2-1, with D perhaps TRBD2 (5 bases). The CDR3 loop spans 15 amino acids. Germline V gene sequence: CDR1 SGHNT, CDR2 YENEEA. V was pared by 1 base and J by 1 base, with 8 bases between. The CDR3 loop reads CASSLGPGSYNEQFF. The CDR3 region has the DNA TGTGCCAGCAGCTTAGGCCCGGGATCCTACAATGAGCAGTTCTTC.

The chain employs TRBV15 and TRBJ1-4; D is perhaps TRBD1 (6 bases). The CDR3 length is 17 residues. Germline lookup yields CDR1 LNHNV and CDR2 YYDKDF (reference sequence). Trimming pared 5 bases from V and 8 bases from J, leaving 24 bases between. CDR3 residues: CATSSRPFPSGGEKLFF. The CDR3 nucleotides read TGTGCCACCAGCTCCCGACCGTTTCCCAGTGGGGGCGAAAAACTGTTTTTT.

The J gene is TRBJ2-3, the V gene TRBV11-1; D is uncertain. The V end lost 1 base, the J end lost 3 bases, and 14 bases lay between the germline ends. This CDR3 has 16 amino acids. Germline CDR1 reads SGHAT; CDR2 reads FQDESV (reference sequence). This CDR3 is CASSLVASGRTDTQYF. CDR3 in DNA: TGTGCCAGCAGCTTAGTGGCCTCCGGGCGTACAGATACGCAGTATTTT.

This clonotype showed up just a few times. CDR3 nucleotides: TGCGCCAGCAGCCCCGAGGCCTACGGCCCCCATGAGCAGTTCTTC. The encoded protein is CASSPEAYGPHEQFF. The chain carries TRBV5-1 and TRBJ2-1; unclear D gene. The ends were cut back, 4 bases at V and 8 bases at J, with 19 bases in the middle. Per germline, CDR1 SGHRS and CDR2 YFSETQ. CDR3 length: 15 amino acids.

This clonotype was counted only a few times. The CDR3 DNA follows: TGTGCCAGCAGCTTAGCCCCCTCGGGCCCCATGGGGCAAGAGACCCAGTACTTC. The encoded protein is CASSLAPSGPMGQETQYF. The chain uses TRBV11-2 and TRBJ2-5, with D hard to call. V lost 1 base and J lost 2, with 20 bases in between. Germline V gene lookup returns CDR1 SGHAT and CDR2 FQNNGV. The CDR3 sequence is 18 residues long.

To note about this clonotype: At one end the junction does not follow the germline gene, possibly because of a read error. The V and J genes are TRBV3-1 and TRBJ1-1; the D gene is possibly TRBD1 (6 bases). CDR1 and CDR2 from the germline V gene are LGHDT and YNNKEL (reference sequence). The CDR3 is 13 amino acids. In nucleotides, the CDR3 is TGTGCCAGCAGCCGTGGACAGTTGACTGAAGTTTTCTTT. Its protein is CASSRGQLTEVFF.

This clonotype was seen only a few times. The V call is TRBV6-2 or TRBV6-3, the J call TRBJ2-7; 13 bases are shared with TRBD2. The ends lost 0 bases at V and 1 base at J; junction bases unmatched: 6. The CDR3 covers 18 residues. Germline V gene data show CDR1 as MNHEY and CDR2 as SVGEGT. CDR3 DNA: TGTGCCAGCAGTTACTCTCGGACTAGCGGGAGAGGGTCCTACGAGCAGTACTTC. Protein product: CASSYSRTSGRGSYEQYF.

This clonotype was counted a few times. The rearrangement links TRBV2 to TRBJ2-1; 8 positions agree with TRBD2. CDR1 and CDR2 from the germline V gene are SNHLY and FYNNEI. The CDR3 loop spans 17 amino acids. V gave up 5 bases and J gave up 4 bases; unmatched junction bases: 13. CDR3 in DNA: TGTGCCAGCAGTCAAAGATTACCGGGACTAGTGTACAATGAGCAGTTCTTC. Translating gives CASSQRLPGLVYNEQFF. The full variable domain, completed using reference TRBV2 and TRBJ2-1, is EPEVTQTPSHQVTQMGQEVILRCVPISNHLYFYWYRQILGQKVEFLVSFYNNEISEKSEIFDDQFSVERPDGSNFTLKIRSTKLEDSAMYFCASSQRLPGLVYNEQFFGPGTRLTVL.

DNA for the CDR3: TGTGCCAGCAGCTTATCGAGTACTAATGAAAAACTGTTTTTT. Translating gives CASSLSSTNEKLFF. The rearrangement joins TRBV11-2 to TRBJ1-4, with unresolved D. CDR3 length: 14 amino acids. Trimming cost V 2 bases and J 2 bases, with 6 bases left between them. The germline V gene encodes CDR1 SGHAT and CDR2 FQNNGV.

The CDR3 region is CASISGSAGNSPLHF. The CDR3 region has the DNA TGTGCCAGCATTTCCGGCTCCGCCGGGAATTCACCCCTCCACTTT. The J gene is TRBJ1-6, the V gene TRBV28; D ambiguous. The germline V gene has CDR1 MDHEN and CDR2 SYDVKM. V lost 7 bases, J lost 7 bases, and 17 bases lay in between. The CDR3 sequence is 15 residues long.

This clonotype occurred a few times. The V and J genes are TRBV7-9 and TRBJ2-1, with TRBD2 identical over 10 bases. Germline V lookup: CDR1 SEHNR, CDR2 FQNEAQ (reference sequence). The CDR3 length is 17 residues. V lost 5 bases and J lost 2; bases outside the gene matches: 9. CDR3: CASSLGASGGPYNEQFF. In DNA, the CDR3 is TGTGCCAGCAGCCTCGGGGCTAGCGGGGGACCCTACAATGAGCAGTTCTTC.

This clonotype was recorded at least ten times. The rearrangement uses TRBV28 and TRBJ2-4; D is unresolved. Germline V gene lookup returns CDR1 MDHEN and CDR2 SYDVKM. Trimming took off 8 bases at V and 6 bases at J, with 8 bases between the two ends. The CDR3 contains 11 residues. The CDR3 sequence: CASRIGNIQYF. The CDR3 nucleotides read TGTGCCAGCCGTATCGGAAACATTCAGTACTTC. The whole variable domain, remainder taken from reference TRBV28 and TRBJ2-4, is DVKVTQSSRYLVKRTGEKVFLECVQDMDHENMFWYRQDPGLGLRLIYFSYDVKMKEKGDIPEGYSVSREKKERFSLILESASTNQTSMYLCASRIGNIQYFGAGTRLSVL.

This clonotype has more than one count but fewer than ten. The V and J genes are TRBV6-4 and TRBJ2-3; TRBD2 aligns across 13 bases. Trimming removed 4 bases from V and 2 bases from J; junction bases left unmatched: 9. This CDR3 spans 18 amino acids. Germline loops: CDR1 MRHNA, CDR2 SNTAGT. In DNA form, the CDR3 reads TGTGCCAGCAGTGCCGGGACTAGCGGGATACCTAACACAGATACGCAGTATTTT. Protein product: CASSAGTSGIPNTDTQYF.